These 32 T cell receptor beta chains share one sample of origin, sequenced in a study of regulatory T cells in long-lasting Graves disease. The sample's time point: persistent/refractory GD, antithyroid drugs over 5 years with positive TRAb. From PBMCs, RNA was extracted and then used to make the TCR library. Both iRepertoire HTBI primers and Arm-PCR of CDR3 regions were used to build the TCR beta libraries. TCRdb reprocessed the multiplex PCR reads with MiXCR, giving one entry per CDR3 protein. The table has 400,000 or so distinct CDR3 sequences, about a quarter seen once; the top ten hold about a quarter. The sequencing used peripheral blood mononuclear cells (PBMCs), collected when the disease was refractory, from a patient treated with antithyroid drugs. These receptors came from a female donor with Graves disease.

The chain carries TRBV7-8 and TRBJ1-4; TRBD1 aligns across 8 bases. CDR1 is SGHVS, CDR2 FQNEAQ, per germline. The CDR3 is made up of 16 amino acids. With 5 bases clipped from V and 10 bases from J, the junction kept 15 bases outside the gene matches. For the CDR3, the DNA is TGTGCCAGCAGCGTTACCGGGACAGGCGCCCAAGGAAAACTGTTTTTT. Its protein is CASSVTGTGAQGKLFF.

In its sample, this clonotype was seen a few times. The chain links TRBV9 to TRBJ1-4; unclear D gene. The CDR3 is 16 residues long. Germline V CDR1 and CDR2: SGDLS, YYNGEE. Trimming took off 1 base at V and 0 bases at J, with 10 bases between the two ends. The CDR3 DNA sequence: TGTGCCAGCAGCGTACAGCCCGTTGCAACTAATGAAAAACTGTTTTTT. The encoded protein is CASSVQPVATNEKLFF.

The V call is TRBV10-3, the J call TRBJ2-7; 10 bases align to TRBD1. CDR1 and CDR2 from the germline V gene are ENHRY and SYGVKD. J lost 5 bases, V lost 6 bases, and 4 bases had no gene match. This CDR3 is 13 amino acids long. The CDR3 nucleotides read TGTGCCATCAGGCCGGGACAGGGGAACGAGCAGTACTTC. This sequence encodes CAIRPGQGNEQYF.

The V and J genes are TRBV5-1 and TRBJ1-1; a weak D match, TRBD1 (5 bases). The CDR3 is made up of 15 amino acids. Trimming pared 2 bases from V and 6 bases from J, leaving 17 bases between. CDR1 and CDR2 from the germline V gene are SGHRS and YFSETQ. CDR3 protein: CASSFQGSLNSEAFF. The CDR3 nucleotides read TGCGCCAGCAGCTTCCAGGGATCCCTGAATTCTGAAGCTTTCTTT.

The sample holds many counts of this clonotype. The CDR3 loop is CASSLHRVTTYEQYF. Written as DNA, the CDR3 is TGCGCCAGCAGCTTGCATCGCGTCACCACCTACGAGCAGTACTTC. V and J are TRBV5-1 and TRBJ2-7; D gene ambiguous. Germline V gene data show CDR1 as SGHRS and CDR2 as YFSETQ. This CDR3 contains 15 residues. The ends were cut back, 1 base at V and 2 bases at J, with 13 bases in the middle.

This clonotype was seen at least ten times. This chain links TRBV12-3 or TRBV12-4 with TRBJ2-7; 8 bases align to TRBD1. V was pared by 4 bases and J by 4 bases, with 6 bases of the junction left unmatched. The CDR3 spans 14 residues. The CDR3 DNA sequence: TGTGCCAGCAGTTCCCCGGACAGGGCATACGAGCAGTACTTC. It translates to CASSSPDRAYEQYF.

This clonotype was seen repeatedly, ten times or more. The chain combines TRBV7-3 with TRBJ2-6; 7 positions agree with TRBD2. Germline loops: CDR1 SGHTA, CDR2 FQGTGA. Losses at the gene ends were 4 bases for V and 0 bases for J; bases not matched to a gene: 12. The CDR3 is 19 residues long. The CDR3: CASSSLGLAVNSGANVLTF. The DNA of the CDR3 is TGTGCCAGCAGCTCCCTCGGGCTAGCGGTAAACTCTGGGGCCAACGTCCTGACTTTC.

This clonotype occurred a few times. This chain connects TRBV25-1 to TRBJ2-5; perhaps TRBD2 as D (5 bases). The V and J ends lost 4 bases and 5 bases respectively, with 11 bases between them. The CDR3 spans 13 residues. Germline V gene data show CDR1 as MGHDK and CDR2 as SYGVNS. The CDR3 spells CASSVPPGETQYF. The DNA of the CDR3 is TGTGCCAGCAGTGTTCCTCCGGGGGAGACCCAGTACTTC.

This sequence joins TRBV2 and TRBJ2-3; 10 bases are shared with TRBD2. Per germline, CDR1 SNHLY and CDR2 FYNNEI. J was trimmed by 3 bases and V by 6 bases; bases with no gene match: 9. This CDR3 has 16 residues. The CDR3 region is CASSVRLAGETDTQYF. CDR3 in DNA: TGTGCCAGCAGCGTCCGTCTAGCGGGAGAAACAGATACGCAGTATTTT.

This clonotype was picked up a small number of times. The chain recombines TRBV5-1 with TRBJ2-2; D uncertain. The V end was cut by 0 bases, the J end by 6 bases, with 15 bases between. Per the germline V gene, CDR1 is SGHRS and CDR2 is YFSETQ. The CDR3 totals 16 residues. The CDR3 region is CASSLAVLFDAGELFF. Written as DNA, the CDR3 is TGCGCCAGCAGCTTGGCCGTCCTTTTTGACGCCGGGGAGCTGTTTTTT.

The CDR3 region is CAITSDNTGNTIYF. As DNA, the CDR3 is TGTGCCATCACCTCCGACAACACTGGAAACACCATATATTTT. V is TRBV10-3 and J is TRBJ1-3; D unclear. The germline V gene encodes CDR1 ENHRY and CDR2 SYGVKD. Deletions cut 7 bases from V and 2 bases from J, with 12 bases between. This CDR3 spans 14 amino acids.

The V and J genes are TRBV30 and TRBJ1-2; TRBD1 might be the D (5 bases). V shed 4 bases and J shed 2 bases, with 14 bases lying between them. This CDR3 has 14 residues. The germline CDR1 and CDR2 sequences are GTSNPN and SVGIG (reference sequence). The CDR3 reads CAWTLAGRNYGYTF. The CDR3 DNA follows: TGTGCCTGGACCCTGGCAGGGCGGAACTATGGCTACACCTTC.

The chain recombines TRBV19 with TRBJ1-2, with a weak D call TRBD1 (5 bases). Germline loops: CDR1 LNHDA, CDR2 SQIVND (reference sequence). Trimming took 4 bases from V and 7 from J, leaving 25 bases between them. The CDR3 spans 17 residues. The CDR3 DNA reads TGTGCCAGTAGTAATGGCCTTTGGGGCCAGGGCTACTTTGGCTACACCTTC. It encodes CASSNGLWGQGYFGYTF.

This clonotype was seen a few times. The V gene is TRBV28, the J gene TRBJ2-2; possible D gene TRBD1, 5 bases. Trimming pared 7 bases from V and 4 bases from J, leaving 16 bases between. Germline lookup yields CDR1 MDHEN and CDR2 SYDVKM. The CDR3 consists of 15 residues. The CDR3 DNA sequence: TGTGCCAGCACCCAGGGTTTGCGTAGCACCGGGGAGCTGTTTTTT. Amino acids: CASTQGLRSTGELFF. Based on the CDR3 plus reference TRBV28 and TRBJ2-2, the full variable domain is DVKVTQSSRYLVKRTGEKVFLECVQDMDHENMFWYRQDPGLGLRLIYFSYDVKMKEKGDIPEGYSVSREKKERFSLILESASTNQTSMYLCASTQGLRSTGELFFGEGSRLTVL.

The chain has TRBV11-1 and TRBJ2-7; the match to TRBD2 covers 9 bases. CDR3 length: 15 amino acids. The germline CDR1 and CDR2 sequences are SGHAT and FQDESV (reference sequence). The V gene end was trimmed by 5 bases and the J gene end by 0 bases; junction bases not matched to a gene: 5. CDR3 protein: CASSQLSGSSYEQYF. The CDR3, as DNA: TGTGCCAGCAGCCAACTTAGCGGGAGCTCCTACGAGCAGTACTTC.

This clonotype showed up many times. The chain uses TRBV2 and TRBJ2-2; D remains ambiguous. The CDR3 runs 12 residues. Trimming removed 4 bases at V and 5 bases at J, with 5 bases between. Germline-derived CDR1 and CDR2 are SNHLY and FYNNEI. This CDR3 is CASSAETGELFF. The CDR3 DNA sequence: TGTGCCAGCAGTGCAGAAACCGGGGAGCTGTTTTTT.

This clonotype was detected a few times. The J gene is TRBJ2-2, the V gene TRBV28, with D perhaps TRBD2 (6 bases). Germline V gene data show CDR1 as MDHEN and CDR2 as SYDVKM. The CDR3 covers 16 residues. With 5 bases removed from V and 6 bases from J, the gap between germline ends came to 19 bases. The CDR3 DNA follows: TGTGCCAGCAGTCGGAGGGTTTATGGAGCGTCCGGGGAGCTGTTTTTT. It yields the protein CASSRRVYGASGELFF.

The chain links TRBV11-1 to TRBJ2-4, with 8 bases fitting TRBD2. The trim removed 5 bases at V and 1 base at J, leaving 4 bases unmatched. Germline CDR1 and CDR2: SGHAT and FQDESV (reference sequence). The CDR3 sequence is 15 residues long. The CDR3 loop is CASSPREGAKNIQYF. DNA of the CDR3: TGTGCCAGCAGCCCCCGGGAGGGCGCCAAAAACATTCAGTACTTC.

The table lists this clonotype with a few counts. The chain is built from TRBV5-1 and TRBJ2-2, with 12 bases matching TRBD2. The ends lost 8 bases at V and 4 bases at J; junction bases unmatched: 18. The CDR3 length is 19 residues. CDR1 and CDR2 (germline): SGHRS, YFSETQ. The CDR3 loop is CASRLSGLAGPSSTGELFF. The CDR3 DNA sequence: TGCGCCAGTAGACTTTCAGGACTAGCGGGACCCTCGTCCACCGGGGAGCTGTTTTTT.

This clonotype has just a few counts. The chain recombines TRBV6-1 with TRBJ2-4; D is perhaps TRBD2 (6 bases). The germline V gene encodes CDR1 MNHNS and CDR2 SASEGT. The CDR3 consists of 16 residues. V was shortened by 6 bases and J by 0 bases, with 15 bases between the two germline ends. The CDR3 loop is CASREGRHLAKNIQYF. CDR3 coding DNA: TGTGCCAGCAGGGAGGGGCGGCATCTAGCCAAAAACATTCAGTACTTC.

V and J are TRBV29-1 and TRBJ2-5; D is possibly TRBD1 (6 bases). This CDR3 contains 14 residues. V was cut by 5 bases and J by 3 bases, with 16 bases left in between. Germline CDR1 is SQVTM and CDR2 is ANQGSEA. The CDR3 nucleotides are TGCAGCGTTCCCCTCGGGGCAGGGGAAGAGACCCAGTACTTC. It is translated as CSVPLGAGEETQYF.

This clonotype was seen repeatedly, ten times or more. The CDR3 DNA reads TGTGCCAGCAGTGGGTTTAGGACTCTCGAGCAGTACTTC. Translated: CASSGFRTLEQYF. The chain employs TRBV2 and TRBJ2-7; the D gene is possibly TRBD2 (5 bases). V gave up 4 bases and J gave up 6 bases, with 13 bases separating them. CDR1 is SNHLY and CDR2 is FYNNEI in the germline V gene. The CDR3 loop spans 13 amino acids.

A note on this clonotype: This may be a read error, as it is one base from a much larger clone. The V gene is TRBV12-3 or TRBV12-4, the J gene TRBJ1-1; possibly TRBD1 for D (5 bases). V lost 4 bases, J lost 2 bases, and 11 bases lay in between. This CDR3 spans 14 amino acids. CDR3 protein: CASSWNRRNTEAFF. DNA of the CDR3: TGTGCCAGCAGTTGGAACAGGCGTAACACTGAAGCTTTCTTT.

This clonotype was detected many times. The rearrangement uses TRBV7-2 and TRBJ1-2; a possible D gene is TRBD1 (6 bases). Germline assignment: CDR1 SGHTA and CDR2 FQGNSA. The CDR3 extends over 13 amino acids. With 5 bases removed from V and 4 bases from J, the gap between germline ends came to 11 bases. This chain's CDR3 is CASSTGQIYGYTF. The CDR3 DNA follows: TGTGCCAGCAGCACCGGACAGATCTATGGCTACACCTTC.

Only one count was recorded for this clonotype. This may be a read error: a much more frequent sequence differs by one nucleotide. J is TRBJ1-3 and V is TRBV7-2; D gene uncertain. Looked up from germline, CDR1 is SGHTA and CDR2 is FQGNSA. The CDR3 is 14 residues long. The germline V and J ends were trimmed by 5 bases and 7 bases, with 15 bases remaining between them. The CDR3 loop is CASSKQWAVNTIYF. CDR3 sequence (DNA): TGTGCCAGCAGCAAACAGTGGGCTGTTAACACCATATATTTT.

CDR3 residues: CASSFAPTGELFF. The CDR3 DNA reads TGTGCCAGCAGCTTCGCACCCACCGGGGAGCTGTTTTTT. The chain carries TRBV7-9 and TRBJ2-2; D gene uncertain. The CDR3 is 13 residues long. Looked up from germline, CDR1 is SEHNR and CDR2 is FQNEAQ (reference sequence). Between the trimmed V and J ends, which lost 3 bases and 4 bases, there was a span of 6 bases.

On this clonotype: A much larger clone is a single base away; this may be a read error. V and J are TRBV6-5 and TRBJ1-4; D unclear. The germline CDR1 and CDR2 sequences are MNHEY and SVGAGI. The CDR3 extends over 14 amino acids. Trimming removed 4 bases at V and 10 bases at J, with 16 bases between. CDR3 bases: TGTGCCAGCAGTTCGGATGGTGGTTTTGGAAAACTGTTTTTT. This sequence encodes CASSSDGGFGKLFF.

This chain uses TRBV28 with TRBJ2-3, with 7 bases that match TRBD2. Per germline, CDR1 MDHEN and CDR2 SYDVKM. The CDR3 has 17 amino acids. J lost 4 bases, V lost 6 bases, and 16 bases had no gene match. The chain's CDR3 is CASSPVLGGGRADTQYF. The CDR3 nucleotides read TGTGCCAGCAGCCCCGTCCTCGGGGGAGGGCGTGCAGATACGCAGTATTTT.

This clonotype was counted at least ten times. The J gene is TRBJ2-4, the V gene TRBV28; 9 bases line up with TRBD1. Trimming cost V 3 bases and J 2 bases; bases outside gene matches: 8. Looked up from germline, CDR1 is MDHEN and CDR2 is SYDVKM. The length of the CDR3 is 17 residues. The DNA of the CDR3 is TGTGCCAGCAGTTTCGGGACAGGGAGAGCACCCAAAAACATTCAGTACTTC. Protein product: CASSFGTGRAPKNIQYF.

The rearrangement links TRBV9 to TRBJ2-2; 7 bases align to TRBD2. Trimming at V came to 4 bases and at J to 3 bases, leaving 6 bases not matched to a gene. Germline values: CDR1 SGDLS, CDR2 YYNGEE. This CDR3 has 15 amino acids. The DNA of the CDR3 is TGTGCCAGCAGCCCTTCGGGGGGAGACACCGGGGAGCTGTTTTTT. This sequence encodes CASSPSGGDTGELFF.

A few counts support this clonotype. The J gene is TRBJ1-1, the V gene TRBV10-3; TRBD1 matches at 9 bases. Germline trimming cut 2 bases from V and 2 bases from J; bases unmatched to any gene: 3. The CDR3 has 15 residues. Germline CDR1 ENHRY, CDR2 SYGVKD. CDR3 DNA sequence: TGTGCCATCAGTGAGCCGGGACAGGGAAACACTGAAGCTTTCTTT. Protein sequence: CAISEPGQGNTEAFF.

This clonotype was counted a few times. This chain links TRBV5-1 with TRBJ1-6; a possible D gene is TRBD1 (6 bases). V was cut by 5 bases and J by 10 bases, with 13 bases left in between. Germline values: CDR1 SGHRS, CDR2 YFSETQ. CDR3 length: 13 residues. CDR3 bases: TGCGCCAGCAGGGCGGGGGCAGAATCACCCCTCCACTTT. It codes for CASRAGAESPLHF.